This T cell receptor beta chain was captured in a study of blood T cell repertoires in COVID-19 (dated by TCRdb to the early 2020s). Study-wide context: Collaborator samples came from the United States, Italy and Spain and covered acute and convalescent phases of COVID-19. Subjects who had been exposed to COVID-19, were actively infected with it, or had recovered from it provided the deeply sampled blood TCRbeta repertoires that made up the dataset. Sample metadata almost always included a de-identified subject ID, COVID-19 status, age in years and sex. The samples were drawn from the first 160 participants of the ongoing ImmuneRACE study and from about 1,200 subjects provided by 6 global collaborators. The prospective study material was composed of cDNA or gDNA derived from T cells, B-cell-depleted T cells, or PBMCs. Where available, HLA class I and class II types were obtained from metadata supplied by the sample provider rather than from assay-based typing. The repertoires were made available in a free public database intended to serve as a resource for research on the immune response to SARS-CoV-2. The paper as a whole reports these results and caveats: The quantity of clinical and demographic metadata differed by source and by participant and was supplied without curation.

The germline V gene yields SGHRS for CDR1 and YFSETQ for CDR2. The CDR3 goes from the cysteine to the phenylalanine over 16 residues. Left in the record is the CDR3 DNA by itself, 48 bases read in frame from the first base. Relative to germline, V is missing 1 base and J is missing 9 bases, with 12 bases of the junction outside any gene match. Details on this clone: No antigen is known for it. The record has no base qualities; no much larger clone is one base away.

TCRbeta CDR3 regions were amplified from genomic DNA using the immunoSEQ Assay, a bias-controlled multiplex PCR. The paper's data handling went like this. Within the assay, amplification of reference gene primers was used to estimate how many nucleated cells each sample contained. To quantify the absolute abundance of each unique TCRbeta CDR3 rearrangement, sequence reads were collapsed and filtered. For each sample, productive Simpson clonality was calculated by taking the square root of Simpson's diversity index across productive rearrangements. This is the immuneACCESS table as TCRdb keeps it, with only in-frame sequences that have V and J called. A part of the clones is gone; compared with another copy, unresolved V genes explain less than half, and the rest is unexplained. That table furnishes V, J and clone size, whereas the DNA furnished D and trimming. The sample table holds a few hundred thousand clones, of which approximately 88% were seen once. Of the sample, 1.2% is held by the ten largest clones.

Whole blood was collected in K2EDTA tubes by collaborating institutions according to the institutions' own protocols. For TCRbeta analysis, collaborator samples were shipped as frozen whole blood, as isolated PBMCs, or as DNA extracted from either sample type. This TCR derives from a middle-aged man with acute or convalescent COVID-19. Sequencing was carried out using peripheral blood. This receptor chain uses TRBV5-1 and TRBJ2-1; 8 bases in between match TRBD1. This receptor carries the CDR3 CASSLQRGQGFGEQFF. The nucleotide sequence reads TGCGCCAGCAGCTTGCAGAGAGGACAGGGATTCGGTGAGCAGTTCTTC. The reference TRBV5-1 and TRBJ2-1 proteins fill in what lies around the CDR3, so the full variable domain reads KAGVTQTPRYLIKTRGQQVTLSCSPISGHRSVSWYQQTPGQGLQFLFEYFSETQRNKGNFPGRFSGRQFSNSRSEMNVSTLELGDSALYLCASSLQRGQGFGEQFFGPGTRLTVL.